The text below deals with one TCR beta chain. Trimming cost V 7 bases and J 4 bases; bases outside gene matches: 6. This CDR3 has 13 amino acids. The germline CDR1 and CDR2 sequences are ENHRY and SYGVKD. In the authors' workflow: Counts of nucleated cells, estimated from reference gene primer amplification, were obtained. The repertoire was sequenced with immunoSEQ multiplex PCR; TCRdb's copy has only in-frame clones and lacks some. V, J and clone size are taken as reported in that table, and D and trimming were inferred from the DNA itself. This table holds hundreds of thousands of clones, approximately 86% found once. One Seattle source followed patients from active infection through their disease course. The data originate from a study of blood T cell repertoires in COVID-19. The wider study: Acute-phase and convalescent COVID-19 samples originated in the United States, Italy and Spain. Sample material is recorded as cDNA or gDNA derived from T cells, B-cell-depleted T cells, or PBMCs.

The chain joins TRBV10-3 to TRBJ1-2; 7 bases are a match to TRBD1. Input material: peripheral blood. The receptor's source is a woman in her 70s with COVID-19, enrolled during active disease. Written as DNA, the CDR3 is TGTGCCATCACTTCGGGACAGCTCTATGGCTACACCTTC. Translated, it gives CAITSGQLYGYTF.